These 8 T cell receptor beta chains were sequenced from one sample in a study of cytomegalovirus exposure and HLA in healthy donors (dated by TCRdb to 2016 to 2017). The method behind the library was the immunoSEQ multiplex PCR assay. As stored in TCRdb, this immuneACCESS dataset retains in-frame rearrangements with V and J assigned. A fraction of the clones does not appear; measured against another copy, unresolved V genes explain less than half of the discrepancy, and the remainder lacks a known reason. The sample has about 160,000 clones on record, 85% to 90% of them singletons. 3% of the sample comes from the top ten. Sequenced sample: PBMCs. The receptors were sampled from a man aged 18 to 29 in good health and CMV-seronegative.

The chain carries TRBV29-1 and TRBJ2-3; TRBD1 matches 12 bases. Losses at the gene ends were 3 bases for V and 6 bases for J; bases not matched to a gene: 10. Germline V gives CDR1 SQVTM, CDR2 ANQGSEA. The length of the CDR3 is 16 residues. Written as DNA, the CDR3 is TGCAGCGTTGAGGGGGACAGGGGGCGTAAGCTTGATACGCAGTATTTT. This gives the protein CSVEGDRGRKLDTQYF.

CDR3 bases: TGTGCCAGCAGTCCCCGGAGCTACAATGAGCAGTTCTTC. It is translated as CASSPRSYNEQFF. The rearrangement uses TRBV27 and TRBJ2-1; D uncertain. Germline V lookup: CDR1 MNHEY, CDR2 SMNVEV (reference sequence). The CDR3 consists of 13 residues. V lost 5 bases, J lost 3 bases, and 8 bases lay in between.

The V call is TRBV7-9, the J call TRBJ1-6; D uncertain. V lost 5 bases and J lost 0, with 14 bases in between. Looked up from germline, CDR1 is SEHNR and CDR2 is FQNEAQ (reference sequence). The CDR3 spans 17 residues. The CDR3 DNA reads TGTGCCAGCAGCGCGAGTATGACTAGCTCCTATAATTCACCCCTCCACTTT. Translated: CASSASMTSSYNSPLHF.

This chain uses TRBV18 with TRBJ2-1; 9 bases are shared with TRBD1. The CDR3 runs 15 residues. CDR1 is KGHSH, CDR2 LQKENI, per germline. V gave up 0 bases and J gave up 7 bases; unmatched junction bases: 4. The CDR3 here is CASSPPGQGPNEQFF. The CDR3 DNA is TGTGCCAGCTCACCACCGGGACAGGGCCCGAATGAGCAGTTCTTC.

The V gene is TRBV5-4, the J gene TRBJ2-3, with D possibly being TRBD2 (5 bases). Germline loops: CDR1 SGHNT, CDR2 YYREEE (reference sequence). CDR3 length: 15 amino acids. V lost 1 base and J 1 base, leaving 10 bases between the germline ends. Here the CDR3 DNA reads TGTGCCAGCAGCTTGCGGGGTCCGGGCACAGATACGCAGTATTTT. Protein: CASSLRGPGTDTQYF.

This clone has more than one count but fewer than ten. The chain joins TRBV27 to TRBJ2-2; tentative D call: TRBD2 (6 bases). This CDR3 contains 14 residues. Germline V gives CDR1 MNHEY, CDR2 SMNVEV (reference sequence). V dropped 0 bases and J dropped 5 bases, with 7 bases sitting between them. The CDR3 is CASSLSEGTGELFF. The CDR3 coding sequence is TGTGCCAGCAGTTTATCGGAGGGAACCGGGGAGCTGTTTTTT.

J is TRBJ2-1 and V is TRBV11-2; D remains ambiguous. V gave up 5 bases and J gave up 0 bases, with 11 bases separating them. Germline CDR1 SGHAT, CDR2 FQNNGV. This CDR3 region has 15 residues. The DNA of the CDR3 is TGTGCCAGCAGCCCACTGAAGAGCTCCTACAATGAGCAGTTCTTC. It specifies CASSPLKSSYNEQFF.

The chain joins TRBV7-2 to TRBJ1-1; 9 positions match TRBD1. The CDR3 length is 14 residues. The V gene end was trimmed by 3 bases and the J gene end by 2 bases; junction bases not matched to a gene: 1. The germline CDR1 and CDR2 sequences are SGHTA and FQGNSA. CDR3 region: CASSLDRGNTEAFF. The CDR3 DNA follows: TGTGCCAGCAGCTTGGACAGGGGTAACACTGAAGCTTTCTTT.